The next 18 T cell receptor beta chains were all read from a single sample in a study of human T cells and chemical hapten exposure. Time point indicated: patch test 1, 2 weeks after DPC sensitization. Treatment of the sample: therapeutic diphenylcyclopropenone sensitization with weekly scalp DPC. TCRdb ran MiXCR on the RACE reads and lists one entry per CDR3 protein. Of some 70,000 distinct CDR3 sequences listed, around a third are singletons. Source: whole blood, taken in connection with sensitization to the hapten diphenylcyclopropenone (DPC). These receptor sequences come from a man in his forties or fifties with alopecia areata. Some clones in this sample may be carry-over from other donors' samples.

The CDR3 DNA is TGCAGTGCTAACGGGAGGGCCTATGGCGAGCAGTACTTC. Translated, it gives CSANGRAYGEQYF. The rearrangement links TRBV20-1 to TRBJ2-7; 8 bases fit TRBD2. This CDR3 has 13 residues. V trimming: 4 bases; J trimming: 6 bases; junction bases outside the gene matches: 8. Germline V CDR1 and CDR2: DFQATT, SNEGSKA (reference sequence).

This clonotype has just a few counts. The rearrangement joins TRBV5-6 to TRBJ2-2, with D possibly being TRBD1 (6 bases). V lost 4 bases and J lost 2, with 15 bases in between. This CDR3 has 16 residues. Germline CDR1 and CDR2: SGHDT and YYEEEE. The CDR3 DNA is TGTGCCAGCAGCGCGTACAGGGCAAAAAACACCGGGGAGCTGTTTTTT. Its protein product is CASSAYRAKNTGELFF.

The rearrangement links TRBV7-9 to TRBJ2-7; D is possibly TRBD1 (6 bases). Germline V gene data show CDR1 as SEHNR and CDR2 as FQNEAQ (reference sequence). There are 12 residues in the CDR3. The V gene lost 5 bases and the J gene lost 6 bases, with 11 bases spanning the gap. CDR3: CASSPRDTEQYF. The CDR3 bases are TGTGCCAGCAGCCCTCGGGACACCGAGCAGTACTTC.

This chain connects TRBV7-2 to TRBJ2-3, with 11 bases aligning to TRBD1. This CDR3 is 15 amino acids long. Looked up from germline, CDR1 is SGHTA and CDR2 is FQGNSA. V shed 0 bases and J 4 bases; nucleotides not matched to a gene: 0. The CDR3, as DNA: TGTGCCAGCAGCTTAGCGGGACAGGGGGCAGATACGCAGTATTTT. Translating it yields CASSLAGQGADTQYF.

The J gene is TRBJ2-5, the V gene TRBV28; maybe TRBD1 (5 bases). The V gene lost 5 bases and the J gene lost 3 bases, with 19 bases spanning the gap. The CDR3 contains 16 residues. Germline loops: CDR1 MDHEN, CDR2 SYDVKM. The CDR3 nucleotides read TGTGCCAGCAGTCTAGGGGCAGGGCGGACAAAAGAGACCCAGTACTTC. Translation: CASSLGAGRTKETQYF.

This rearrangement joins TRBV14 to TRBJ2-5; D tentatively fits TRBD1 or TRBD2 (5 bases each). CDR3 length: 16 amino acids. Germline CDR1 reads SGHDN; CDR2 reads FVKESK. V was clipped by 1 base and J by 2 bases, with 14 bases between them. The CDR3 DNA follows: TGTGCCAGCAGCCAAGGAGGGGTCGGGGAACAAGAGACCCAGTACTTC. This translates into CASSQGGVGEQETQYF.

This clonotype was seen more than once but under ten times. The chain couples TRBV6-2 or TRBV6-3 to TRBJ2-7; D is uncertain. Trimming removed 7 bases from V and 2 bases from J, with 9 bases in between. The CDR3 length is 12 residues. Germline assignment: CDR1 MNHEY and CDR2 SVGEGT. For the CDR3, the DNA is TGTGCCAGCACCCAGAATACCTACGAGCAGTACTTC. This encodes CASTQNTYEQYF.

This clonotype was picked up a small number of times. The chain recombines TRBV30 with TRBJ1-1; the match to TRBD1 covers 7 bases. Losses at the gene ends were 5 bases for V and 10 bases for J; bases not matched to a gene: 4. CDR3 size: 10 residues. Germline CDR1 GTSNPN, CDR2 SVGIG (reference sequence). The CDR3 reads CAWGTAGAFF. CDR3 in DNA: TGTGCCTGGGGGACAGCAGGAGCTTTCTTT.

This clonotype was counted between two and nine times. The chain has TRBV3-1 and TRBJ1-4; D perhaps matches TRBD1 (6 bases). The CDR3 loop spans 14 amino acids. Germline CDR1 is LGHDT and CDR2 is YNNKEL (reference sequence). V lost 4 bases and J 8 bases, leaving 14 bases between the germline ends. The CDR3 spells CASSPGNREEKLFF. In DNA, the CDR3 is TGTGCCAGCAGCCCGGGAAACAGGGAAGAAAAACTGTTTTTT.

There are a few counts of this clonotype. V gene TRBV6-5 combines with J gene TRBJ2-3, with 10 bases lining up with TRBD2. Germline V gene sequence: CDR1 MNHEY, CDR2 SVGAGI. CDR3 length: 18 residues. V lost 6 bases, J lost 4 bases, and 16 bases stayed unmatched. CDR3 nucleotide sequence: TGTGCCAGCAGGCCCTCTCCCCCAGCTAGCGGGAGATCAGATACGCAGTATTTT. As protein: CASRPSPPASGRSDTQYF.

The rearrangement joins TRBV28 to TRBJ1-1; D not certain. Germline V gives CDR1 MDHEN, CDR2 SYDVKM. The CDR3 sequence is 14 residues long. Trimming stripped 3 bases from V and 12 bases from J, with 20 bases between. In DNA form, the CDR3 reads TGTGCCAGCAGTTTCCCCGGTACCAGTACGGTGACTTTCTTT. Translated, it gives CASSFPGTSTVTFF.

The CDR3 spells CASSSKGQFGQYF. Written as DNA, the CDR3 is TGTGCCAGCAGCTCAAAGGGGCAGTTTGGGCAGTATTTT. V is TRBV28 and J is TRBJ2-3; tentatively, D is TRBD1 (5 bases). V shed 6 bases and J shed 11 bases, with 18 bases lying between them. This CDR3 spans 13 amino acids. CDR1 is MDHEN and CDR2 is SYDVKM in the germline V gene.

This chain joins TRBV30 and TRBJ1-2; no clear D. The V gene's germline CDR1 is GTSNPN and CDR2 SVGIG (reference sequence). The length of the CDR3 is 13 residues. Trimming cost V 0 bases and J 2 bases, with 7 bases left between them. The CDR3 loop is CAWSVGHNYGYTF. The CDR3 DNA is TGTGCCTGGAGTGTGGGCCACAACTATGGCTACACCTTC.

The J gene is TRBJ1-6, the V gene TRBV6-5; a possible D gene is TRBD1 (5 bases). This CDR3 region has 16 residues. Trimming pared 5 bases from V and 4 bases from J, leaving 15 bases between. The V gene's germline CDR1 is MNHEY and CDR2 SVGAGI. The CDR3 bases are TGTGCCAGCAGTCCCGGGGCAGGACTATATAATTCACCCCTCCACTTT. It codes for CASSPGAGLYNSPLHF.

The chain recombines TRBV6-5 with TRBJ2-1; 10 bases fit TRBD2. Germline V gene sequence: CDR1 MNHEY, CDR2 SVGAGI. The CDR3 covers 14 residues. J lost 5 bases, V lost 6 bases, and 4 bases had no gene match. This CDR3 is CASRPSGRDNEQFF. The CDR3 bases are TGTGCCAGCAGACCAAGCGGGAGGGACAATGAGCAGTTCTTC.

This clonotype was detected only a few times. The rearrangement joins TRBV9 to TRBJ1-1; the match to TRBD1 covers 8 bases. Germline loops: CDR1 SGDLS, CDR2 YYNGEE. CDR3 size: 18 residues. Germline trimming cut 3 bases from V and 2 bases from J; bases unmatched to any gene: 15. The CDR3 reads CASSASRQGKGKNTEAFF. The CDR3 region has the DNA TGTGCCAGCAGCGCTAGCCGACAGGGGAAGGGAAAAAACACTGAAGCTTTCTTT.

This clonotype was observed a handful of times. The CDR3 DNA reads as TGTGCCAGCACCTCCCTCAGTGGTACTGAAGCTTTCTTT. This sequence encodes CASTSLSGTEAFF. The chain uses TRBV28 and TRBJ1-1; D call uncertain. Trimming removed 7 bases at V and 5 bases at J, with 14 bases between. From germline, CDR1 is MDHEN and CDR2 SYDVKM. CDR3 length equals 13 residues.

This clonotype was seen a few times. The chain recombines TRBV20-1 with TRBJ2-1; TRBD2 matches 7 bases. Germline V gene data show CDR1 as DFQATT and CDR2 as SNEGSKA (reference sequence). The CDR3 consists of 17 residues. V was pared by 0 bases and J by 6 bases, with 14 bases of the junction left unmatched. The CDR3: CSARDGISGGSGNEQFF. DNA for the CDR3: TGCAGTGCTAGAGATGGTATCTCTGGCGGGAGTGGCAATGAGCAGTTCTTC.